This T cell receptor (beta chain) is from a study of blood T cell repertoires in COVID-19 (TCRdb year 2020). About the study as a whole: Samples covering the acute and convalescent phases of COVID-19 were provided by collaborators in the United States, Italy and Spain. The sample metadata nearly always contained a de-identified subject ID, COVID-19 status, age in years and sex. The prospective study material was composed of cDNA or gDNA derived from T cells, B-cell-depleted T cells, or PBMCs. The repertoires were released in a freely available public database meant as a resource for research on the immune response to SARS-CoV-2. Subjects who had been exposed to COVID-19, were actively infected with it, or had recovered from it provided the deeply sampled blood TCRbeta repertoires that made up the dataset. Where HLA class I and class II types were available, the types were taken from metadata supplied by the sample provider, not from assay-based typing. Samples were obtained from the ongoing ImmuneRACE study (first 160 participants) and from about 1,300 subjects provided by 6 global collaborators. What the work shows at the level of the full study, not this receptor alone: Clinical and demographic metadata were provided uncurated, with the amount varying by source and participant.

The immunoSEQ Assay, a bias-controlled multiplex PCR, was used to amplify TCRbeta CDR3 regions from genomic DNA. In the paper's pipeline: Within the assay, amplification of reference gene primers was used to estimate how many nucleated cells each sample contained. To quantify the absolute abundance of each unique TCRbeta CDR3 rearrangement, sequence reads were collapsed and filtered. For each sample, productive Simpson clonality was calculated as the square root of Simpson's diversity index over productive rearrangements. Drawn from immuneACCESS, this table holds only the in-frame rearrangements with V and J called that TCRdb kept. Clones are partly lost; checked studies trace under half to an unresolved V gene and leave the rest unexplained. V and J calls and clone size are given by that table; D and trimming were obtained from the DNA. The sample contains about 120,000 clones, approximately 79% of them found a single time. Jointly, the top ten make up about 2.3% of the sample.

Concerning this clone itself: What this receptor recognizes is not known. Per-nucleotide qualities are absent, and no much larger clonotype sits a single base away.

Collaborating institutions collected whole blood in K2EDTA tubes following their own protocols. For TCRbeta analysis, collaborators shipped samples in one of three forms: frozen whole blood, isolated PBMCs, or DNA extracted from either of those sample types. The TCR was taken from a man aged 50-60 years with acute or convalescent COVID-19. Sequencing was done on a sample of peripheral blood.

The CDR3 region has the sequence CATNDEEGGNTIYF. The DNA sequence is TGTGCCACCAACGATGAGGAGGGTGGAAACACCATATATTTT. The V and J genes are TRBV24-1 and TRBJ1-3; the D gene is unclear. Via the germline V gene, CDR1 is KGHDR and CDR2 SFDVKD. V and J lose 8 bases and 3 bases, and a span of 13 bases separates them. Its CDR3 holds 14 amino acids, cysteine through phenylalanine. Just the 42-base CDR3 DNA is kept, in frame starting at base 1.